The next 31 T cell receptor beta chains were all read from a single sample in a study of T-cell reconstitution after alpha-beta-depleted transplantation in children. For TCRbeta, the library was prepared with unique molecular identifiers. TCRdb independently ran MiXCR on the PCR reads; one entry per CDR3 protein. The sample consists of fewer than 500,000 distinct CDR3 sequences, 43% of them appearing once. The specimen was PBMCs, collected before TCRalphabeta/CD19-depleted stem cell transplant. The receptors derive from a girl between 2 and 10 years old with aplastic anemia, due to receive a stem cell transplant.

This rearrangement joins TRBV5-6 to TRBJ2-2, with D possibly matching TRBD1 (5 bases). The germline V and J ends were trimmed by 4 bases and 6 bases, with 22 bases remaining between them. Germline CDR1 SGHDT, CDR2 YYEEEE. The CDR3 is 17 residues long. CDR3 region: CASSTEAGLSWAGELFF. The CDR3 DNA reads TGTGCCAGCAGCACGGAAGCAGGGCTGAGTTGGGCCGGGGAGCTGTTTTTT. Full variable domain (rest looked up from reference TRBV5-6 and TRBJ2-2): DAGVTQSPTHLIKTRGQQVTLRCSPKSGHDTVSWYQQALGQGPQFIFQYYEEEERQRGNFPDRFSGHQFPNYSSELNVNALLLGDSALYLCASSTEAGLSWAGELFFGEGSRLTVL.

The chain is built from TRBV9 and TRBJ2-1, with D uncertain. The CDR3 length is 13 residues. The germline V gene encodes CDR1 SGDLS and CDR2 YYNGEE. V was shortened by 4 bases and J by 9 bases, with 14 bases between the two germline ends. The CDR3 here is CASSPERFSEQFF. The CDR3 DNA is TGTGCCAGCAGCCCCGAACGGTTCAGTGAGCAGTTCTTC.

The rearrangement uses TRBV28 and TRBJ2-7; D is perhaps TRBD1 or TRBD2 (6 bases each). CDR1 and CDR2 (germline): MDHEN, SYDVKM. Trimming removed 6 bases at V and 2 bases at J, with 17 bases between. The CDR3 runs 15 residues. CDR3 in DNA: TGTGCCAGCAGCCAAGGGGGGAAATTAACCTACGAGCAGTACTTC. It yields the protein CASSQGGKLTYEQYF.

This clonotype was seen a handful of times. In DNA form, the CDR3 reads TGCAGTGCTAGAGCGGGTCTTTGGGAGACCCAGTACTTC. Its protein is CSARAGLWETQYF. The chain uses TRBV20-1 and TRBJ2-5, with no clear D. This CDR3 contains 13 residues. Germline CDR1 reads DFQATT; CDR2 reads SNEGSKA (reference sequence). V shed 1 base and J shed 5 bases, with 11 bases lying between them.

This clonotype appeared a few times. The CDR3 DNA sequence: TGCAGTGCTAGCCCGACTAGCGGAACCTACGAGCAGTACTTC. Residues: CSASPTSGTYEQYF. The chain employs TRBV20-1 and TRBJ2-7; 9 bases agree with TRBD2. This CDR3 is 14 amino acids long. V dropped 3 bases and J dropped 2; count of bases not matched to a gene: 5. Germline V gene lookup returns CDR1 DFQATT and CDR2 SNEGSKA (reference sequence).

The chain links TRBV5-1 to TRBJ2-2; 12 bases are a match to TRBD1. Germline trimming cut 6 bases from V and 3 bases from J; bases unmatched to any gene: 9. The CDR3 loop spans 17 amino acids. CDR1 is SGHRS, CDR2 YFSETQ, per germline. This chain's CDR3 is CASNPGGTGGDTGELFF. CDR3 DNA sequence: TGCGCCAGCAACCCCGGGGGGACAGGGGGCGACACCGGGGAGCTGTTTTTT.

In this sample, this clonotype turned up many times. This chain connects TRBV7-9 to TRBJ2-5; no definite D call. The CDR3 extends over 14 amino acids. Trimming shortened V by 2 bases and J by 2 bases, and 9 bases separated the two germline ends. Germline CDR1 reads SEHNR; CDR2 reads FQNEAQ (reference sequence). The CDR3 coding sequence is TGTGCCAGCAGCTTAAGCACCGGGCAAGAGACCCAGTACTTC. This gives the protein CASSLSTGQETQYF.

This clonotype was observed once. J is TRBJ2-3 and V is TRBV28, with 8 bases that match TRBD1. CDR1 and CDR2 from the germline V gene are MDHEN and SYDVKM. The CDR3 length is 15 residues. The junction had 8 bases not matched to a gene; V was cut back by 6 bases and J by 3 bases. CDR3 loop: CASRPQTGGTDTQYF. CDR3 nucleotide sequence: TGTGCCAGCAGACCTCAAACAGGGGGTACAGATACGCAGTATTTT.

This clonotype has ten or more counts. The chain links TRBV5-1 to TRBJ2-3; D tentatively reads TRBD1 or TRBD2 (5 bases each). V lost 3 bases, J lost 0 bases, and 5 bases lay in between. Germline assignment: CDR1 SGHRS and CDR2 YFSETQ. The CDR3 sequence is 13 residues long. Here the CDR3 reads CASSWDSTDTQYF. The DNA of the CDR3 is TGCGCCAGCAGCTGGGACAGCACAGATACGCAGTATTTT.

This clonotype was seen many times. V is TRBV9 and J is TRBJ2-7, with 9 bases aligning to TRBD1. The junction had 11 bases not matched to a gene; V was cut back by 7 bases and J by 6 bases. This CDR3 is built from 14 residues. Germline V gene sequence: CDR1 SGDLS, CDR2 YYNGEE. The CDR3 is CASSLGPDRGEQYF. Here the CDR3 DNA reads TGTGCCAGCTCCTTAGGCCCGGACAGGGGCGAGCAGTACTTC.

This clonotype was observed many times. This chain links TRBV5-1 with TRBJ2-7; no clear D. Germline CDR1 is SGHRS and CDR2 is YFSETQ. This CDR3 has 14 amino acids. Between the trimmed V and J ends, which lost 0 bases and 0 bases, there was a span of 7 bases. This CDR3 is CASSLDVVSYEQYF. The CDR3, as DNA: TGCGCCAGCAGCTTGGACGTGGTCTCCTACGAGCAGTACTTC.

This clonotype was detected only once. The chain recombines TRBV20-1 with TRBJ1-1; D remains ambiguous. V was pared by 4 bases and J by 0 bases, with 9 bases between. Germline lookup yields CDR1 DFQATT and CDR2 SNEGSKA (reference sequence). The CDR3 sequence is 13 residues long. In nucleotides, the CDR3 is TGCAGTGCTAAAGGCGCAATGAACACTGAAGCTTTCTTT. Its protein is CSAKGAMNTEAFF.

V is TRBV4-2 and J is TRBJ2-3; the match to TRBD2 covers 8 bases. The CDR3 loop spans 17 amino acids. The germline V gene has CDR1 LGHNA and CDR2 YNFKEQ. The junction had 9 bases not matched to a gene; V was cut back by 4 bases and J by 0 bases. The CDR3 sequence: CASSRSGLAVSTDTQYF. For the CDR3, the DNA is TGTGCCAGCAGCCGATCTGGACTAGCAGTTAGCACAGATACGCAGTATTTT.

The chain couples TRBV20-1 to TRBJ2-7; 9 bases map to TRBD2. V dropped 7 bases and J dropped 3; count of bases not matched to a gene: 4. Germline CDR1 DFQATT, CDR2 SNEGSKA (reference sequence). This CDR3 comprises 12 residues. The CDR3 here is CSGGLAFYEQYF. In DNA form, the CDR3 reads TGCAGTGGGGGACTAGCCTTCTACGAGCAGTACTTC.

The genes are TRBV20-1 and TRBJ2-3; 12 bases match TRBD2. The ends lost 6 bases at V and 4 bases at J; junction bases unmatched: 8. Germline loops: CDR1 DFQATT, CDR2 SNEGSKA (reference sequence). The CDR3 covers 15 residues. The CDR3 sequence is CSASTSGRAADTQYF. The CDR3 DNA reads TGCAGTGCGTCGACTAGCGGGAGAGCGGCAGATACGCAGTATTTT.

This clonotype was seen many times. The chain uses TRBV5-1 and TRBJ2-7; the match to TRBD2 covers 7 bases. There are 15 residues in the CDR3. V lost 0 bases, J lost 5 bases, and 8 bases stayed unmatched. Per germline, CDR1 SGHRS and CDR2 YFSETQ. In nucleotides, the CDR3 is TGCGCCAGCAGCTTGGGCGCGGGGGTCGACAACGAGCAGTACTTC. Translated, it gives CASSLGAGVDNEQYF.

This chain links TRBV4-2 with TRBJ2-3; 8 bases line up with TRBD2. Germline V gene sequence: CDR1 LGHNA, CDR2 YNFKEQ. V shed 4 bases, J shed 2 bases, and the junction held 5 bases outside the gene matches. This CDR3 is 15 amino acids long. CDR3 sequence: CASSRAGGSTDTQYF. CDR3 DNA sequence: TGTGCCAGCAGCCGCGCGGGAGGTTCCACAGATACGCAGTATTTT.

The chain has TRBV10-3 and TRBJ2-3, with TRBD1 identical over 10 bases. The length of the CDR3 is 11 residues. The V gene end was trimmed by 6 bases and the J gene end by 10 bases; junction bases not matched to a gene: 1. Germline assignment: CDR1 ENHRY and CDR2 SYGVKD. In nucleotides, the CDR3 is TGTGCCATCAGCGGGACAGGGGCGCAGTATTTT. Translation: CAISGTGAQYF.

The genes are TRBV18 and TRBJ1-2; 9 positions agree with TRBD1. Germline trimming cut 3 bases from V and 4 bases from J; bases unmatched to any gene: 9. The CDR3 has 16 amino acids. The germline V gene has CDR1 KGHSH and CDR2 LQKENI. CDR3 in amino acids: CASSPTGTGIGYGYTF. CDR3 nucleotides: TGTGCCAGCTCACCGACCGGGACAGGGATCGGCTATGGCTACACCTTC.

This clonotype was recorded only once. The chain links TRBV12-3 or TRBV12-4 to TRBJ2-3, with TRBD2 matching over 9 bases. J was trimmed by 2 bases and V by 2 bases; bases with no gene match: 5. The length of the CDR3 is 16 residues. CDR3 region: CASSLRTSAHTDTQYF. CDR3 nucleotide sequence: TGTGCCAGCAGTTTACGGACTAGCGCCCACACAGATACGCAGTATTTT.

Many counts were recorded for this clonotype. The genes are TRBV12-3 or TRBV12-4 and TRBJ2-5, with 7 nucleotides matching TRBD1. The CDR3 runs to 16 residues. J gave up 4 bases and V 5 bases, and 13 bases lay outside the gene matches. DNA for the CDR3: TGTGCCAGCAGTCATAAGACAGGGCCGGTGGGAGAGACCCAGTACTTC. Protein: CASSHKTGPVGETQYF.

Ten or more counts support this clonotype. The chain has TRBV9 and TRBJ2-1, with D perhaps TRBD1 (5 bases). Trimming removed 2 bases at V and 8 bases at J, with 23 bases between. CDR1 is SGDLS and CDR2 is YYNGEE in the germline V gene. This CDR3 has 17 amino acids. CDR3 sequence: CASSVRNSTGPKYEQFF. As DNA, the CDR3 is TGTGCCAGCAGCGTTAGGAACTCTACAGGACCTAAATATGAGCAGTTCTTC.

The chain recombines TRBV20-1 with TRBJ2-7, with D possibly being TRBD1 or TRBD2 (5 bases each). Trimming cost V 5 bases and J 3 bases, with 17 bases left between them. This CDR3 is 14 amino acids long. Germline V lookup: CDR1 DFQATT, CDR2 SNEGSKA (reference sequence). This chain's CDR3 is CSASPGTLIYEQYF. Written as DNA, the CDR3 is TGCAGTGCTTCCCCCGGGACCCTTATCTACGAGCAGTACTTC.

This clonotype was seen a few times. The chain couples TRBV7-8 to TRBJ2-5, with 9 bases aligning to TRBD2. The CDR3 has 14 amino acids. Trimming at V came to 5 bases and at J to 4 bases, leaving 5 bases not matched to a gene. Germline CDR1 and CDR2: SGHVS and FQNEAQ. The CDR3 DNA reads TGTGCCAGCAGCCGCGGGAGGGCCGGAGAGACCCAGTACTTC. Amino acids: CASSRGRAGETQYF.

This clonotype appeared a few times. The gene calls are TRBV7-9 and TRBJ2-5; the D is unclear. The CDR3 totals 18 residues. Germline lookup yields CDR1 SEHNR and CDR2 FQNEAQ (reference sequence). Trimming stripped 1 base from V and 7 bases from J, with 25 bases between. CDR3 DNA: TGTGCCAGCAGCTTAGGAACAGATTCGCCGGGTCGCCGGGTGACCCAGTACTTC. Translating it yields CASSLGTDSPGRRVTQYF.

The genes are TRBV20-1 and TRBJ2-3; 11 bases align to TRBD2. The germline V gene encodes CDR1 DFQATT and CDR2 SNEGSKA (reference sequence). This CDR3 comprises 13 residues. The junction had 4 bases not matched to a gene; V was cut back by 5 bases and J by 6 bases. This CDR3 is CSAVAGGVDTQYF. DNA of the CDR3: TGCAGTGCTGTAGCGGGAGGGGTCGATACGCAGTATTTT.

This clonotype was counted ten times or more. The V call is TRBV5-1, the J call TRBJ2-3; TRBD2 might be the D (6 bases). Germline assignment: CDR1 SGHRS and CDR2 YFSETQ. The CDR3 sequence is 16 residues long. V shed 4 bases and J shed 2 bases, with 17 bases lying between them. This chain's CDR3 is CASSLNSGGNTDTQYF. The CDR3 nucleotides are TGCGCCAGCAGCCTGAATTCGGGCGGGAACACAGATACGCAGTATTTT.

This clonotype was counted at least ten times. The chain employs TRBV7-3 and TRBJ2-3; D is unclear. V lost 5 bases and J lost 4, with 10 bases in between. This CDR3 has 13 residues. CDR1 and CDR2 (germline): SGHTA, FQGTGA. In nucleotides, the CDR3 is TGTGCCAGCAGCCCGCAATTTTCAGATACGCAGTATTTT. It is translated as CASSPQFSDTQYF.

This clonotype has just a few counts. This chain joins TRBV12-3 or TRBV12-4 and TRBJ2-7; 7 nucleotides agree with TRBD1. V shed 3 bases and J 7 bases; nucleotides not matched to a gene: 9. The CDR3 loop spans 14 amino acids. The CDR3 here is CASSLRQGLWEQYF. CDR3 coding DNA: TGTGCCAGCAGTTTGAGACAGGGTTTATGGGAGCAGTACTTC.

The rearrangement links TRBV10-3 to TRBJ2-7; 9 bases fit TRBD1. CDR3 length: 17 residues. Germline V CDR1 and CDR2: ENHRY, SYGVKD. V gave up 4 bases and J gave up 5 bases; unmatched junction bases: 15. Here the CDR3 reads CAISGQRDRVGMDEQYF. CDR3 bases: TGTGCCATCAGTGGTCAAAGGGACAGGGTAGGGATGGACGAGCAGTACTTC.

This rearrangement joins TRBV29-1 to TRBJ2-2, with 11 bases lining up with TRBD1. CDR1 and CDR2 (germline): SQVTM, ANQGSEA. The CDR3 runs to 12 residues. After removal of 7 bases from V and 7 bases from J, the junction contained 2 bases not matched to a gene. The CDR3 reads CSGDRGDGELFF. For the CDR3, the DNA is TGCAGCGGGGACAGGGGGGACGGGGAGCTGTTTTTT.